A selection of T cell receptor beta chains follows, all from one sample in a study of blood T cell repertoires in COVID-19. TCRdb's table, derived via immunoSEQ multiplex PCR, lists solely in-frame clones and lacks some. The sample shows about 230,000 clones, 80% to 90% of them seen only once. The sequenced sample consisted of peripheral blood. Receptor source: a man aged 45-60 years with COVID-19, enrolled during active disease. The CDR3 runs from the conserved cysteine through the conserved F or W. A D gene is named only where the DNA matches it firmly. Size is stated for part of the rows, as once, few or many counts, or as a class when the clone is expanded.

>NA|TRBJ2-7|TRBV2|TRBD2
TGTGCCAGCAGGTTGGCTAGCGGGCCCGCCTACGAGCAGTACTTC
CASRLASGPAYEQYF
>NA|TRBJ2-3|TRBV6-1|NA
TGTGCCAGCAGTGAACTAGGATTAGATACGCAGTATTTT
CASSELGLDTQYF
>NA|TRBJ2-4|TRBV29-1|TRBD1
TGCAGCGCCTACAGGGACAGAGCCAAAAACATTCAGTACTTC
CSAYRDRAKNIQYF
>NA|TRBJ2-6|TRBV4-2|TRBD2
TGTGCCAGCAGCCAGTTAGCGGGGGCGATCTCTGGGGCCAACGTCCTGACTTTC
CASSQLAGAISGANVLTF
>NA|TRBJ2-7|TRBV6-5|TRBD2
TGTGCCAGCAGTTACGGCGGGGGAGGCGAGCAGTACTTC
CASSYGGGGEQYF
>NA|TRBJ2-7|TRBV27|TRBD2
TGTGCCAGCAGTTTAGCGGGAGGGGCCTACGAGCAGTACTTC
CASSLAGGAYEQYF
>NA|TRBJ2-7|TRBV7-2|NA
TGTGCCAGCAGGGTGACAGGAGCCGCCCCAGGGGAGCAGTACTTC
CASRVTGAAPGEQYF
>NA|TRBJ1-4|TRBV18|TRBD1
TGTGCCAGCTCGGACAGGGTTGGAACTAATGAAAAACTGTTTTTT
CASSDRVGTNEKLFF
>NA|TRBJ2-7|TRBV28|TRBD1
TGTGCCAGCAGTTCATCGGGGGACAGGGGTTACGAGCAGTACTTC
CASSSSGDRGYEQYF
>NA|TRBJ2-7|TRBV5-4|TRBD1
TGTGCCAGCAGTTTGCGGGACAGGGGAATTTACGAGCAGTACTTC
CASSLRDRGIYEQYF
>NA|TRBJ2-7|TRBV6-5|NA
TGTGCCAGCAGAGTGGAGGACAGAGCCTACGAGCAGTACTTC
CASRVEDRAYEQYF
>NA|TRBJ2-2|TRBV7-3|NA
TGTGCCAGCAGTCCCGGTCCTAGCGTTACCACCGGGGAGCTGTTTTTT
CASSPGPSVTTGELFF
>NA|TRBJ2-7|TRBV29-1|TRBD1
TGCAGCGTTGAAGGAGGGACAGGGTCCTACGAGCAGTACTTC
CSVEGGTGSYEQYF
>few|TRBJ2-2|TRBV3-1/TRBV3-2|NA
TGTGCCAGCAGCCAAGCGATACGGACCGGGGAGCTGTTTTTT
CASSQAIRTGELFF
>NA|TRBJ2-2|TRBV21-1|NA
TGTGCCAACAGCCCGGCAGCTAGCTATGGCGGGGAGCTGTTTTTT
CANSPAASYGGELFF
>few|TRBJ1-2|TRBV25-1|TRBD1
TGTGCCAGCAGTCCGCAGGGGGCGCTTGGCTACACCTTC
CASSPQGALGYTF
>NA|TRBJ2-1|TRBV10-3|TRBD2
TGTGCCATCAGTGAGTCGACGGGGGGCTCCTACAATGAGCAGTTCTTC
CAISESTGGSYNEQFF
>NA|TRBJ2-5|TRBV14|TRBD1
TGTGCCAGCAGCCAGCTCCGGGACAGGGGGTATCAAGAGACCCAGTACTTC
CASSQLRDRGYQETQYF
>once|TRBJ1-3|TRBV2|TRBD1
TGTGCCAGCAGTGCACAGGGGCCTGGAAACACCATATATTTT
CASSAQGPGNTIYF
>NA|TRBJ1-1|TRBV14|TRBD1
TGTGCCAGCAGCCTACAGGGGTACTCTGAAGCTTTCTTT
CASSLQGYSEAFF
>NA|TRBJ1-6|TRBV6-2/TRBV6-3|NA
TGTGCCAGCAGTTACCTGGACAATAATTCACCCCTCCACTTT
CASSYLDNNSPLHF
>NA|TRBJ2-7|TRBV6-2/TRBV6-3|TRBD2
TGTGCCAGCAGTTACTCGGGTAGCGGGGTGTACGAGCAGTACTTC
CASSYSGSGVYEQYF
>NA|TRBJ1-6|TRBV5-4|TRBD1
TGTGCCAGCAGCTCGGACAGGGACAATTCACCCCTCCACTTT
CASSSDRDNSPLHF
>NA|TRBJ2-5|TRBV29-1|NA
TGCAGCGTTGCAGTGGGCGGGACCTCCCAAGAGACCCAGTACTTC
CSVAVGGTSQETQYF
>NA|TRBJ1-1|TRBV18|NA
TGTGCCAGCTCCCCGGGAATGTCGGGCACTGAAGCTTTCTTT
CASSPGMSGTEAFF
>NA|TRBJ2-1|TRBV7-3|TRBD1
TGTGCCAGCAGCCCCGGGACAGGGGGACTATGGGAGCAGTTCTTC
CASSPGTGGLWEQFF
>NA|TRBJ1-6|TRBV6-5|TRBD1
TGTGCCAGCAGATCGACAGGGATAATCTTTTCACCCCTCCACTTT
CASRSTGIIFSPLHF
>NA|TRBJ1-1|TRBV3-1/TRBV3-2|NA
TGTGCCAGCAGCCAAGACTCGACCCGGGGAGCTTTCTTT
CASSQDSTRGAFF
>NA|TRBJ2-7|TRBV7-5|NA
TGTGCCAGAAGCGACGGGACAGCCTACGAGCAGTACTTC
CARSDGTAYEQYF
>NA|TRBJ2-5|TRBV12-5|NA
TGTGCTAGTGGTTTAGAGGAAGAGACCCAGTACTTC
CASGLEEETQYF
>few|TRBJ1-5|TRBV2|TRBD1
TGTGCCAGCAGAAGGGACAGAATTTATAGCAATCAGCCCCAGCATTTT
CASRRDRIYSNQPQHF
>NA|TRBJ1-2|TRBV5-6|NA
TGTGCCAGCAGCTTGGGAGGGGGAACTAACTATGGCTACACCTTC
CASSLGGGTNYGYTF
>once|TRBJ2-7|TRBV7-6|NA
TGTGCCAGCAGCTTAGGAGGGAGCGAGCAGTACTTC
CASSLGGSEQYF
>NA|TRBJ2-1|TRBV2|TRBD2
TGTGCCAGCAGCGAACGACTAGCGGGAGTAGGTAATGAGCAGTTCTTC
CASSERLAGVGNEQFF
>NA|TRBJ1-2|TRBV18|TRBD1
TGTGCCAGCTCACTATCGACAGGGACGGCAAGCTATGGCTACACCTTC
CASSLSTGTASYGYTF
>NA|TRBJ1-2|TRBV28|TRBD1
TGTGCCAGCAGTTTAGGGGACAGGGGGATCTGGGGCTATGGCTACACCTTC
CASSLGDRGIWGYGYTF
>NA|TRBJ2-2|TRBV2|NA
TGTGCCAGCAGTGACAAAGCGTTTTCGTCCGGGGAGCTGTTTTTT
CASSDKAFSSGELFF